What follows is one T cell receptor beta chain and its context. The antigen is undetermined. These data originate in a study of T cell responses to AZD1222 COVID-19 vaccine. The study's findings and limits: Samples come after the peak T cell response, not at day 14. Nearly half of spike-specific TCRs reportedly target unmutated variant regions.

Clones were sequenced by immunoSEQ multiplex PCR, and TCRdb holds only the in-frame ones, with some missing. The table lists approximately 81,000 clones, around 90% of them singletons, with less than 5.5% in the top ten. The CDR3 totals 14 residues. Germline V lookup: CDR1 LGHDT, CDR2 YNNKEL (reference sequence). V gave up 0 bases and J gave up 7 bases, with 10 bases separating them. The sequence was collected from an adult in good health. The sample here was peripheral blood, taken on day 0 of MenACWY control vaccination. This chain joins TRBV3-1 (or the pseudogene TRBV3-2) and TRBJ1-5; D perhaps matches TRBD1 (5 bases). CDR3 in amino acids: CASSQDRGRQPQHF. The CDR3 DNA is TGTGCCAGCAGCCAAGATAGGGGACGGCAGCCCCAGCATTTT.